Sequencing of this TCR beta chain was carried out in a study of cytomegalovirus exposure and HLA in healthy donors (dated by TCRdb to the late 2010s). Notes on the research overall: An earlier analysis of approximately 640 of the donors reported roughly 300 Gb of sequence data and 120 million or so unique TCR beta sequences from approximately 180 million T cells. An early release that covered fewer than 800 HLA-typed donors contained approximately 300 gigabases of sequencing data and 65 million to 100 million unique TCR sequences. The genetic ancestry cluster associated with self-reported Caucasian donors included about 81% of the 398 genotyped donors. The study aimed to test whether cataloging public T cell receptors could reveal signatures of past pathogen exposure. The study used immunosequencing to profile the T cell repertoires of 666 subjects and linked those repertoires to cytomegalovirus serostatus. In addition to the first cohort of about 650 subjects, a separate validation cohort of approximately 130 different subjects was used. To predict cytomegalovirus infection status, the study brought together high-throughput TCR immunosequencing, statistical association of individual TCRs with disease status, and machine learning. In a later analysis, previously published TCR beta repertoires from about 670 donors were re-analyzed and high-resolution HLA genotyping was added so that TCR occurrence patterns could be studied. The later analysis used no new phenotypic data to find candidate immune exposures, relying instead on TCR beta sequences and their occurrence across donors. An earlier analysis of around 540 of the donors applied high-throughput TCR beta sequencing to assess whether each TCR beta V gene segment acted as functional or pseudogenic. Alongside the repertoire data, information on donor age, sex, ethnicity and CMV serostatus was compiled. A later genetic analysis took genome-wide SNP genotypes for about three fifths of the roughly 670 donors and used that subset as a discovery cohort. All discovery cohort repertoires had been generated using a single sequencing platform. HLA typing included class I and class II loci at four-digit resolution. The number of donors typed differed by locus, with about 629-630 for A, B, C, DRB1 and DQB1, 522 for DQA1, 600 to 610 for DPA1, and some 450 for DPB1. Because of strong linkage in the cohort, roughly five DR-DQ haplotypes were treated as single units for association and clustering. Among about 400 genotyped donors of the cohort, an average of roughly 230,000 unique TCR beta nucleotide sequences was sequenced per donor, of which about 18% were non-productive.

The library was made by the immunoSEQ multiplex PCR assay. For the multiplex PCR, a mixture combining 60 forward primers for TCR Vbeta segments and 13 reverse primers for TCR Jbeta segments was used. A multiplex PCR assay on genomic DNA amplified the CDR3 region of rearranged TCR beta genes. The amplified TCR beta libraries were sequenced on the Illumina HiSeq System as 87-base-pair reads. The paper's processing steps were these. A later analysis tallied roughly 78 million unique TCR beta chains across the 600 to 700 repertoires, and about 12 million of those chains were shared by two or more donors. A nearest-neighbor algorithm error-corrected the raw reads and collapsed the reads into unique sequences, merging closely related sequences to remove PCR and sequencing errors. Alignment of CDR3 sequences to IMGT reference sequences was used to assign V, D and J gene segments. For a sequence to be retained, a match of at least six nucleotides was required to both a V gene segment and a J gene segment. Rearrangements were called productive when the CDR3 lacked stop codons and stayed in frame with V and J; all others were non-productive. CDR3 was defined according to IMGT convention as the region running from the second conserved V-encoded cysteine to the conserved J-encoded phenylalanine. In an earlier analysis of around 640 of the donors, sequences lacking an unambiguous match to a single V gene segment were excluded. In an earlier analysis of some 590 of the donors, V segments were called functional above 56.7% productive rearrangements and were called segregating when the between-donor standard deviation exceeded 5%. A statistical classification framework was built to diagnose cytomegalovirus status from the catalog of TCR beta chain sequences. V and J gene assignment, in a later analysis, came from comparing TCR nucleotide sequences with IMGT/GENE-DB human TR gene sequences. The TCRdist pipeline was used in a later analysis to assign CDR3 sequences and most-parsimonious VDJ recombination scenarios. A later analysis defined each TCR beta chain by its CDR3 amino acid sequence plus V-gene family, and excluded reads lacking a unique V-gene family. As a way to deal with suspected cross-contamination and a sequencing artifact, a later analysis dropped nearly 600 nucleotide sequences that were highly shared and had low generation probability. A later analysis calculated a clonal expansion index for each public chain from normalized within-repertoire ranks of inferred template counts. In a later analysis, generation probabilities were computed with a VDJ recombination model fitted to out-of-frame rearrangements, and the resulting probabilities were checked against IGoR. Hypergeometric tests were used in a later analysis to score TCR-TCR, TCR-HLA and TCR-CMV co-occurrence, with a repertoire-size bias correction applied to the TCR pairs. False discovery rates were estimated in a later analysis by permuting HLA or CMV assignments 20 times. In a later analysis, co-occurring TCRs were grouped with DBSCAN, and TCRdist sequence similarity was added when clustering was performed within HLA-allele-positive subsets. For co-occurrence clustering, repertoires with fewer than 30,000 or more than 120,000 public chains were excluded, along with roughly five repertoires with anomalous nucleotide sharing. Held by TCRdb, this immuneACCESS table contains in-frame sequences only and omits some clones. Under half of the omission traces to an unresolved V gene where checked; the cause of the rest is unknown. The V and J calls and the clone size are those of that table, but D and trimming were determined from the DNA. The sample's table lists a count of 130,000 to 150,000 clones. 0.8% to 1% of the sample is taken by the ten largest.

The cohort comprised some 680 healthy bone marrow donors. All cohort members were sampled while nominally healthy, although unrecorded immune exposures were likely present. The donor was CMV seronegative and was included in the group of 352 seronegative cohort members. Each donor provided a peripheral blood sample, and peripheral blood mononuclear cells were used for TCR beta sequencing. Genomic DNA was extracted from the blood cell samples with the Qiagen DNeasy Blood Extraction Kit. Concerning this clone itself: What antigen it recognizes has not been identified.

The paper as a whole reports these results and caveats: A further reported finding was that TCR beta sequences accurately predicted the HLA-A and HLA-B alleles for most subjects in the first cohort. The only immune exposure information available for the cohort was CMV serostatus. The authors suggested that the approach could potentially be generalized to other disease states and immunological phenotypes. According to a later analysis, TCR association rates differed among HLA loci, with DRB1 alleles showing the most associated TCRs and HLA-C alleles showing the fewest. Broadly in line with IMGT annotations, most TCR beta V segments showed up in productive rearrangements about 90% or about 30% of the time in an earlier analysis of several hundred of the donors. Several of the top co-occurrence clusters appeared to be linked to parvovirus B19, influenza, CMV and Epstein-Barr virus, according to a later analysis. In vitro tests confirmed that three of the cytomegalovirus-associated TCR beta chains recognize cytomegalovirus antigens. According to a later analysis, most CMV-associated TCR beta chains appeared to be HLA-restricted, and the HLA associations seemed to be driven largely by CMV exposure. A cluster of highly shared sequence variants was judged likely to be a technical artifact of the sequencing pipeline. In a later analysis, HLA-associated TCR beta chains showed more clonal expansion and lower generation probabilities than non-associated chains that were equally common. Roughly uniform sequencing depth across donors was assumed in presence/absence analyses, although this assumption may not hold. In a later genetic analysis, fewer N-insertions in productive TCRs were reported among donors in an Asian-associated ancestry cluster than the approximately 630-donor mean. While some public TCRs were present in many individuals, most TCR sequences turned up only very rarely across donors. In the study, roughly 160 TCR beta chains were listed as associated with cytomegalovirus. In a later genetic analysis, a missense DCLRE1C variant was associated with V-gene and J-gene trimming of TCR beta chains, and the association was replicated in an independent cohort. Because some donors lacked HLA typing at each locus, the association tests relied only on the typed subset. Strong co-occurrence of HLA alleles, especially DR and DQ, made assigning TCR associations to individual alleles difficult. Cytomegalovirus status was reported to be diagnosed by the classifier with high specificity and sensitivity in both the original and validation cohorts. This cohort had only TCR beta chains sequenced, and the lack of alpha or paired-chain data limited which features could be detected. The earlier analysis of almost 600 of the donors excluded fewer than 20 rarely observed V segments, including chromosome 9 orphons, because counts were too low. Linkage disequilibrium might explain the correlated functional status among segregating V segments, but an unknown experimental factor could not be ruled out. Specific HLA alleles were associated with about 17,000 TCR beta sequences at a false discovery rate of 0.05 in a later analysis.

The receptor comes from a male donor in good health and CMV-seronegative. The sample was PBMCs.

The nucleotide sequence is TGTGCCTGGACCCTAGCGGGGATGGGCACCGGGGAGCTGTTTTTT. Its protein product is CAWTLAGMGTGELFF. Recombination linked TRBV30 to TRBJ2-2; 9 central nucleotides agree with TRBD2. From its cysteine to its phenylalanine, the CDR3 spans 15 amino acids. CDR3 DNA only is kept here, 45 bases in frame from base 1. According to the germline V gene (reference sequence), CDR1 reads GTSNPN and CDR2 reads SVGIG. Compared with germline, V lacks 4 bases and J lacks 4 bases; bases without a gene match: 7.